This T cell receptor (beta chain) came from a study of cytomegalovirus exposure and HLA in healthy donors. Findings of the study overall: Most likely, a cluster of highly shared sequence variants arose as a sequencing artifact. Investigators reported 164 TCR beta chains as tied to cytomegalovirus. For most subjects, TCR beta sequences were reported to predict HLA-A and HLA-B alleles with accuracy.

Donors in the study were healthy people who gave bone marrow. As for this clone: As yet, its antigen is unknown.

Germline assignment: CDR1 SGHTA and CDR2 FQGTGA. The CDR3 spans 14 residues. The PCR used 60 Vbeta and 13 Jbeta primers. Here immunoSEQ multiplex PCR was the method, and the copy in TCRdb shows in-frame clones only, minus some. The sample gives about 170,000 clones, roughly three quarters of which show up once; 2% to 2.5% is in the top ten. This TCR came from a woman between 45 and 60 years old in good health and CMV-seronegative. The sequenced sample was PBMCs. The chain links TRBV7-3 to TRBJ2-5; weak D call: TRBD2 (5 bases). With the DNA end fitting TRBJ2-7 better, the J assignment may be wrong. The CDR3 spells CASSKTGINYEQYF. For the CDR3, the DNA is TGTGCCAGCAGCAAGACGGGGATCAACTACGAGCAGTACTTC.